This entry describes one TCR beta chain. What it recognizes is unknown. Peripheral blood genomic DNA, not sorted cells or RNA, was the template. Trimming took off 6 bases at V and 4 bases at J, with 19 bases between the two ends. This CDR3 has 15 residues. Multiplex touch-down PCR with TRB-A/B primers amplified rearranged V-D-J TRB sequences. In TCRdb, the multiplex PCR reads were re-called with MiXCR into one record per CDR3 protein. The table shows about 13,000 distinct CDR3 sequences, with around a quarter occurring only once. The record originates from a study of T cell repertoires in aging, cancer and after chemotherapy. Across the whole study: About 8.1 million TCR reads made up the full dataset. Study-wide results and limits: Untreated cancer patients had significantly lower blood TCR diversity than age-matched healthy donors.

The chain combines TRBV12-3 or TRBV12-4 with TRBJ2-7; either TRBD1 or TRBD2 may supply D (5 bases each). Sequenced input: blood. This clonotype was obtained from a human donor in good health. The CDR3, as DNA: TGTGCCAGCAGAAGTCCGGGACCGGTCTCTTACGAGCAGTACTTC. This codes for CASRSPGPVSYEQYF.